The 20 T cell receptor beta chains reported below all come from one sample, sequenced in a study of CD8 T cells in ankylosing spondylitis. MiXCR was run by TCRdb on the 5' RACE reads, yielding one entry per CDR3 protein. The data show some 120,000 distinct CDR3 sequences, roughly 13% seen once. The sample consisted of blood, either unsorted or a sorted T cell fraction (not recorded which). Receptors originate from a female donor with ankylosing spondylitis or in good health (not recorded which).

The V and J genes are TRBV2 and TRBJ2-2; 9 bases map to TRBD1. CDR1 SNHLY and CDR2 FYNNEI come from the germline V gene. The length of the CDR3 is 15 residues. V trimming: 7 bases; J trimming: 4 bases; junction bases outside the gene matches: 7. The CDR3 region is CASIGQGLGTGELFF. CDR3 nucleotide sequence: TGTGCCAGCATTGGACAGGGGTTGGGCACCGGGGAGCTGTTTTTT.

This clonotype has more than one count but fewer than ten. Here the CDR3 DNA reads TGTGCCAGTAGCGCAGAGCTAGGTCAGCCCCAGCATTTT. This translates into CASSAELGQPQHF. The chain recombines TRBV19 with TRBJ1-5; D is undetermined. Germline CDR1 and CDR2: LNHDA and SQIVND (reference sequence). V lost 6 bases and J 6 bases, leaving 12 bases between the germline ends. The CDR3 is 13 residues long.

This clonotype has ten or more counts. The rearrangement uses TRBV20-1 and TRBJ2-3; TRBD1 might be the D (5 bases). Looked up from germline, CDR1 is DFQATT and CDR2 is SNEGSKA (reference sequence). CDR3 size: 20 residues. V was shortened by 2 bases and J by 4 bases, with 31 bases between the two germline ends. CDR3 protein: CSARYPPHDNRAQGADTQYF. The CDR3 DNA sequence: TGCAGTGCTAGATATCCTCCACACGATAACCGGGCCCAGGGTGCAGATACGCAGTATTTT.

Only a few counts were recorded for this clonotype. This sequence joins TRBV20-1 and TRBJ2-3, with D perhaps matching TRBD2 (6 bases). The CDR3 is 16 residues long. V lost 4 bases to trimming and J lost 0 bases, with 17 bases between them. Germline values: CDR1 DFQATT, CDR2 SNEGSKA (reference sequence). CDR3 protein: CSANERAASSTDTQYF. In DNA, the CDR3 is TGCAGTGCTAATGAGCGGGCAGCCTCTAGCACAGATACGCAGTATTTT.

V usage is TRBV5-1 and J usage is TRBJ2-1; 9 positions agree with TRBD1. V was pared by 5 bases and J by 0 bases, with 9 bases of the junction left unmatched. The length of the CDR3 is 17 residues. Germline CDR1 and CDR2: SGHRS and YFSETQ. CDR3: CASSLMTGGNSYNEQFF. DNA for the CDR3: TGCGCCAGCAGTCTCATGACAGGGGGTAACTCCTACAATGAGCAGTTCTTC.

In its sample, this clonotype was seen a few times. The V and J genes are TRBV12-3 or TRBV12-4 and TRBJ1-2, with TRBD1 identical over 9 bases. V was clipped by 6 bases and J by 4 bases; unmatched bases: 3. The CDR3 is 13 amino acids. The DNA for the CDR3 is TGTGCCAGCAGGGGACAGGGAGCCTATGGCTACACCTTC. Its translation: CASRGQGAYGYTF.

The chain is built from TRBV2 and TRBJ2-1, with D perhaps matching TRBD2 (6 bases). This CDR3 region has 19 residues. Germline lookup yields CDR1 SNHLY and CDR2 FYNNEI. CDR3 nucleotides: TGTACCTGCTGTTTATCTAACACGTGGCTAGCGAACTCCTACAATGAGCAGTTCTTC. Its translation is CTCCLSNTWLANSYNEQFF.

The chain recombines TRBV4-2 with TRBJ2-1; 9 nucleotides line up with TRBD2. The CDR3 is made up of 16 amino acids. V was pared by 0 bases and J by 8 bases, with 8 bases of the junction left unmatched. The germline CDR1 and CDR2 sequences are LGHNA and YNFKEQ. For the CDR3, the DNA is TGTGCCAGCAGCCAAGACTCAGCGGGGGGAGTGGATGAGCAGTTCTTC. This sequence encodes CASSQDSAGGVDEQFF.

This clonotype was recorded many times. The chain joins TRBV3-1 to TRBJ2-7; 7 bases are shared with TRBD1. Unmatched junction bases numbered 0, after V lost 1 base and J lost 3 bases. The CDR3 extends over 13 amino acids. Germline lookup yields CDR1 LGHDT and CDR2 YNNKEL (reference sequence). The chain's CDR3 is CASSQGQGYEQYF. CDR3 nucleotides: TGTGCCAGCAGCCAAGGACAGGGCTACGAGCAGTACTTC.

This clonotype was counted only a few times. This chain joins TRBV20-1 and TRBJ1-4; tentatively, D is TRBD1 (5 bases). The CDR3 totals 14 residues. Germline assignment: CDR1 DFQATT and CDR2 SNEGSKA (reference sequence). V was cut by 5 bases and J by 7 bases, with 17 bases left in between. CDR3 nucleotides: TGCAGTGCTCGAAGCGACTGGGGGGGTGAAAAACTGTTTTTT. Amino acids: CSARSDWGGEKLFF.

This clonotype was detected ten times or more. The CDR3 reads CASTPEQTYNEQFF. CDR3 in DNA: TGCGCCAGCACCCCGGAGCAGACCTACAATGAGCAGTTCTTC. This chain joins TRBV5-1 and TRBJ2-1; no definite D call. Germline loops: CDR1 SGHRS, CDR2 YFSETQ. This CDR3 has 14 amino acids. The V and J ends lost 6 bases and 2 bases respectively, with 12 bases between them.

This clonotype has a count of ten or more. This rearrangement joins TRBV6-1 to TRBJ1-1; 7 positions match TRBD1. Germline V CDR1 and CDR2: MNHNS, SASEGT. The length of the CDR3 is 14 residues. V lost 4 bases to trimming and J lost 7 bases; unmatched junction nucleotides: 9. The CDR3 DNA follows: TGTGCCAGCAGTGGTTCAGGGGGGCGCCTTGAAGCTTTCTTT. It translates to CASSGSGGRLEAFF.

CDR3 DNA sequence: TGTGCCGGAGACAGGGCTGATACGCAGTATTTT. It specifies CAGDRADTQYF. The chain links TRBV7-9 to TRBJ2-3; 7 bases align to TRBD1. V shed 11 bases, J shed 6 bases, and the junction held 5 bases outside the gene matches. Germline CDR1 and CDR2: SEHNR and FQNEAQ (reference sequence). The CDR3 totals 11 residues.

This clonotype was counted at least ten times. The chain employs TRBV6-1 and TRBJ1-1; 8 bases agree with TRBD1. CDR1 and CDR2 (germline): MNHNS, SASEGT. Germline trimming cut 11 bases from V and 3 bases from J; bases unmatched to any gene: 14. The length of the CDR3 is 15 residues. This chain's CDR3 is CAVSLGTGLYTEAFF. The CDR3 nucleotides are TGTGCCGTCTCCTTGGGGACAGGTTTATACACTGAAGCTTTCTTT.

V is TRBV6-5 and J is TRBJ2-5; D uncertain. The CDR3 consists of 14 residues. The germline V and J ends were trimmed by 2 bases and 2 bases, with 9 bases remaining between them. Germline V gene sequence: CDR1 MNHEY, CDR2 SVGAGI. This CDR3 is CASSYVYGQETQYF. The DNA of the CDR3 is TGTGCCAGCAGTTACGTTTACGGGCAAGAGACCCAGTACTTC.

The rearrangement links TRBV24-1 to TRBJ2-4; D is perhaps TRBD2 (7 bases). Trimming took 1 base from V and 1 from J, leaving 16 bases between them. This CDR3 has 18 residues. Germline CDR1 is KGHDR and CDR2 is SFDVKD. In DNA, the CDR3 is TGTGCCACCAGTGATTTCAATCGGGGGGCCGGGGCCAAAAACATTCAGTACTTC. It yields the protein CATSDFNRGAGAKNIQYF.

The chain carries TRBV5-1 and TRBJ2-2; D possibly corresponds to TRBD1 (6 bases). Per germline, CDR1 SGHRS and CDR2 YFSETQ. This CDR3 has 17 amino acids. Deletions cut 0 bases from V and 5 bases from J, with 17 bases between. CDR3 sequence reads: CASSLEHRDSGTGELFF. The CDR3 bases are TGCGCCAGCAGCTTGGAACACAGGGATTCAGGAACCGGGGAGCTGTTTTTT. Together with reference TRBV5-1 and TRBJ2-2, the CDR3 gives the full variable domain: KAGVTQTPRYLIKTRGQQVTLSCSPISGHRSVSWYQQTPGQGLQFLFEYFSETQRNKGNFPGRFSGRQFSNSRSEMNVSTLELGDSALYLCASSLEHRDSGTGELFFGEGSRLTVL.

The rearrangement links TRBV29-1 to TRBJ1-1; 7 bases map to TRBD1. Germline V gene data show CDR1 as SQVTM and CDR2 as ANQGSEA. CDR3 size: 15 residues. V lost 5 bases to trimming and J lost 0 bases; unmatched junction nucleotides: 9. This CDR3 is CSVWTGLGLNTEAFF. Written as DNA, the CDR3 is TGCAGCGTTTGGACAGGTTTAGGGCTGAACACTGAAGCTTTCTTT.

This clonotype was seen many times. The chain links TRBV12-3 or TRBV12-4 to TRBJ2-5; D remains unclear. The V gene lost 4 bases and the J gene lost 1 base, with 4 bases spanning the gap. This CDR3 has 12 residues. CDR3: CASSSVQETQYF. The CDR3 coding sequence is TGTGCCAGCAGTTCGGTCCAAGAGACCCAGTACTTC.

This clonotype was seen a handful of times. This CDR3 is CASSRDTFSGGYTF. CDR3 sequence (DNA): TGTGCCAGCAGCCGGGACACCTTTTCGGGGGGCTACACCTTC. This chain uses TRBV12-3 or TRBV12-4 with TRBJ1-2, with D possibly TRBD1 on 6 matching bases. V lost 6 bases, J lost 8 bases, and 19 bases lay in between. The CDR3 spans 14 residues.